The next 14 T cell receptor beta chains were all read from a single sample in a study of blood T cell repertoires in COVID-19. TCRdb's copy holds only in-frame clones and misses some; the assay was immunoSEQ multiplex PCR. The sample lists roughly 250,000 clones, roughly 88% occurring once. Sequencing was done on a sample of PBMCs or T cells enriched from blood (not recorded which). Receptor source: a woman aged 40-49 years with acute COVID-19.

Concerning this clone itself: This sample includes further DNA sequences coding for the same CDR3. This chain uses TRBV19 with TRBJ2-1; D remains unclear. Germline V gene lookup returns CDR1 LNHDA and CDR2 SQIVND (reference sequence). V was clipped by 3 bases and J by 4 bases, with 7 bases between them. This CDR3 comprises 13 residues. DNA for the CDR3: TGTGCCAGTAGTATCAACAATTACAATGAGCAGTTCTTC. As protein: CASSINNYNEQFF.

The gene calls are TRBV18 and TRBJ1-5, with D maybe TRBD1 (6 bases). Trimming pared 5 bases from V and 5 bases from J, leaving 13 bases between. CDR3 length: 14 amino acids. CDR1 and CDR2 from the germline V gene are KGHSH and LQKENI. The CDR3 here is CASSTGTGDQPQHF. In nucleotides, the CDR3 is TGTGCCAGCTCAACAGGGACGGGTGATCAGCCCCAGCATTTT.

CDR3 DNA sequence: TGCAGCGTTGAAGATGGATTAGGGAGCGAAAAACTGTTTTTT. Translated, it gives CSVEDGLGSEKLFF. V gene TRBV29-1 combines with J gene TRBJ1-4, with no clear D. The CDR3 spans 14 residues. Germline values: CDR1 SQVTM, CDR2 ANQGSEA. V gave up 0 bases and J gave up 8 bases, with 13 bases separating them.

The CDR3 coding sequence is TGTGCCAGCAGGACCGGGGTGGGAGAAAAACTGTTTTTT. Protein sequence: CASRTGVGEKLFF. The chain combines TRBV28 with TRBJ1-4; unclear D gene. Germline assignment: CDR1 MDHEN and CDR2 SYDVKM. The CDR3 is made up of 13 amino acids. The V end was cut by 6 bases, the J end by 8 bases, with 13 bases between.

The chain carries TRBV10-1 and TRBJ2-5; TRBD1 aligns across 10 bases. Germline V CDR1 and CDR2: WNHNN, SYGVQD (reference sequence). The CDR3 is 20 residues long. The V gene end was trimmed by 3 bases and the J gene end by 2 bases; junction bases not matched to a gene: 18. The CDR3 DNA sequence: TGCGCCAGCAGTGAAGATCGCGGGACAGGGGAATTGGGTTGGCAAGAGACCCAGTACTTC. Amino acids: CASSEDRGTGELGWQETQYF.

The chain combines TRBV19 with TRBJ2-2; TRBD2 matches at 7 bases. Trimming removed 7 bases from V and 4 bases from J; junction bases left unmatched: 18. The length of the CDR3 is 18 residues. Germline loops: CDR1 LNHDA, CDR2 SQIVND (reference sequence). CDR3 in amino acids: CASTQTGTNGRSTGELFF. CDR3 nucleotides: TGTGCCAGTACCCAAACCGGGACTAACGGGAGAAGCACCGGGGAGCTGTTTTTT. The variable domain in full, with the rest retrieved from reference TRBV19 and TRBJ2-2, is DGGITQSPKYLFRKEGQNVTLSCEQNLNHDAMYWYRQDPGQGLRLIYYSQIVNDFQKGDIAEGYSVSREKKESFPLTVTSAQKNPTAFYLCASTQTGTNGRSTGELFFGEGSRLTVL.

The chain joins TRBV5-4 to TRBJ2-5; D uncertain. Trimming removed 0 bases from V and 3 bases from J, with 6 bases in between. This CDR3 has 13 amino acids. Germline V gives CDR1 SGHNT, CDR2 YYREEE (reference sequence). CDR3 DNA: TGTGCCAGCAGCTTGGTACGGGAAGAGACCCAGTACTTC. Its protein is CASSLVREETQYF.

This rearrangement joins TRBV3-1 (or the pseudogene TRBV3-2) to TRBJ1-5; 10 bases fit TRBD1. Germline V gene sequence: CDR1 LGHDT, CDR2 YNNKEL (reference sequence). The CDR3 has 17 residues. V lost 4 bases to trimming and J lost 0 bases; unmatched junction nucleotides: 6. The CDR3 is CASSPWTGGTSNQPQHF. CDR3 sequence (DNA): TGTGCCAGCAGCCCCTGGACAGGGGGTACTAGCAATCAGCCCCAGCATTTT.

This chain uses TRBV16 with TRBJ2-4; the D gene is possibly TRBD2 (7 bases). From germline, CDR1 is KGHSY and CDR2 FQNENV. Trimming cost V 2 bases and J 2 bases, with 22 bases left between them. The CDR3 has 19 residues. CDR3: CASSQTDVGGGHTKNIQYF. The DNA for the CDR3 is TGTGCCAGCAGCCAAACCGACGTGGGAGGGGGTCACACCAAAAACATTCAGTACTTC.

This chain joins TRBV2 and TRBJ1-2; 8 bases map to TRBD1. This CDR3 is built from 15 residues. With V trimmed by 7 bases and J by 5 bases, 12 bases remained unmatched. Germline lookup yields CDR1 SNHLY and CDR2 FYNNEI. CDR3 in amino acids: CASTSTAGQEYGYTF. The CDR3 DNA follows: TGTGCCAGCACCTCCACAGCGGGACAGGAATATGGCTACACCTTC.

This clone was detected once. This rearrangement joins TRBV7-2 to TRBJ2-3; TRBD2 matches at 11 bases. Trimming removed 6 bases from V and 5 bases from J; junction bases left unmatched: 7. Germline lookup yields CDR1 SGHTA and CDR2 FQGNSA. This CDR3 has 15 amino acids. The CDR3 bases are TGTGCCAGCAGTTCTACTAGCGGGAGTATAGATACGCAGTATTTT. Encoded protein: CASSSTSGSIDTQYF.

The chain has TRBV1 and TRBJ2-4; TRBD2, as called in the table, went unchecked against the DNA. TRBV1 is annotated as a pseudogene. CDR3 length equals 17 residues. CDR3 in amino acids: CTSSQDLAGIAKNIQYF. The CDR3 DNA follows: TGCACCAGCAGCCAAGATTTGGCGGGAATAGCCAAAAACATTCAGTACTTC.

In nucleotides, the CDR3 is TGCGCCAGAACTCCTCGGTTAGCGGGAGCACCTGAGACCCAGTACTTC. It yields the protein CARTPRLAGAPETQYF. The chain carries TRBV10-1 and TRBJ2-5; 9 bases are shared with TRBD2. The length of the CDR3 is 16 residues. Germline trimming cut 9 bases from V and 5 bases from J; bases unmatched to any gene: 16. Germline CDR1 and CDR2: WNHNN and SYGVQD (reference sequence).

This clone showed up just once. The chain joins TRBV29-1 to TRBJ2-3; the match to TRBD2 covers 7 bases. This CDR3 contains 14 residues. J gave up 4 bases and V 8 bases, and 12 bases lay outside the gene matches. Germline values: CDR1 SQVTM, CDR2 ANQGSEA. Here the CDR3 reads CSLGGGVYPDTQYF. CDR3 DNA: TGCAGCCTTGGGGGGGGTGTCTATCCAGATACGCAGTATTTT.